A single sample gave rise to the 10 T cell receptor beta chains below, sequenced in a study of breast tumors, draining lymph nodes, adjacent tissues. Samples came from axillary lymph nodes draining the breast cancer. TCRdb called the multiplex PCR reads again in MiXCR, with one record for every CDR3 protein. The data contain roughly 80,000 distinct CDR3 sequences, about 20% of them singletons. Sample: axillary lymph node tissue. The receptors here all came from a female donor with breast cancer. Some clones in this sample may be carry-over from other donors' samples.

Details on this clonotype: Just one base apart from a much larger clone, this may be a read error. The rearrangement uses TRBV7-2 and TRBJ2-5, with 9 bases identical to TRBD2. CDR1 SGHTA and CDR2 FQGNSA come from the germline V gene. The CDR3 is made up of 14 amino acids. CDR3 region: CVSSTGLAQETQYF. The CDR3 DNA reads TGTGTCAGCAGCACGGGACTAGCCCAAGAGACCCAGTACTTC.

The chain joins TRBV18 to TRBJ1-2; D possibly corresponds to TRBD1 (6 bases). This CDR3 is built from 17 residues. V was pared by 2 bases and J by 4 bases, with 20 bases between. Germline CDR1 and CDR2: KGHSH and LQKENI. This CDR3 is CASSPGAAGAKGYGYTF. The DNA of the CDR3 is TGTGCCAGCTCACCAGGGGCCGCGGGGGCGAAAGGCTATGGCTACACCTTC.

On this clonotype: With a much larger clone just one base away, this may be a read error. The gene calls are TRBV12-3 or TRBV12-4 and TRBJ2-5; D is perhaps TRBD2 (6 bases). The CDR3 spans 15 residues. Here the CDR3 DNA reads TGTGCCAGCAGTTTACTTGGGCGGGAACAAGAGGCCCAGTACTTC. This encodes CASSLLGREQEAQYF.

This clonotype occurred a few times. The chain carries TRBV28 and TRBJ2-1; D not certain. V was pared by 6 bases and J by 3 bases, with 15 bases between. Germline CDR1 MDHEN, CDR2 SYDVKM. CDR3 length equals 15 residues. For the CDR3, the DNA is TGTGCCAGCAGCCCGGACCCCCGAGGCTACAATGAGCAGTTCTTC. This encodes CASSPDPRGYNEQFF.

The rearrangement joins TRBV11-3 to TRBJ1-1; D remains ambiguous. V was shortened by 0 bases and J by 4 bases, with 6 bases between the two germline ends. Per germline, CDR1 SGHNT and CDR2 YENEEA. The CDR3 is 13 amino acids. The CDR3 loop is CASSLEGSTEAFF. The CDR3 coding sequence is TGTGCCAGCAGCTTAGAGGGGAGCACTGAAGCTTTCTTT.

The chain joins TRBV5-5 to TRBJ2-2; D may correspond to TRBD1 or TRBD2 (5 bases each). The CDR3 length is 13 residues. In germline, CDR1 is SGHKS, CDR2 YYEKEE (reference sequence). The ends were cut back, 7 bases at V and 1 base at J, with 8 bases in the middle. The CDR3 sequence: CASGDRNTGELFF. CDR3 sequence (DNA): TGTGCCAGCGGGGACCGGAACACCGGGGAGCTGTTTTTT.

Only a few counts were recorded for this clonotype. One base away lies a much larger clone, so this may be a sequencing read error. This rearrangement joins TRBV4-3 to TRBJ2-2; possible D gene TRBD2, 5 bases. The germline CDR1 and CDR2 sequences are LGHNA and YSLEER. The CDR3 has 15 amino acids. CDR3 protein: CASRRTGRGTGELLF. CDR3 bases: TGCGCCAGCAGAAGGACGGGAAGAGGCACCGGGGAGCTGCTTTTT.

This clonotype was detected ten times or more. J is TRBJ2-5 and V is TRBV14; a weak D match, TRBD2 (6 bases). Germline V gives CDR1 SGHDN, CDR2 FVKESK. This CDR3 contains 15 residues. The V end was cut by 1 base, the J end by 1 base, with 10 bases between. In DNA form, the CDR3 reads TGTGCCAGCAGCCAAGTAGCGGCAAGCCAAGAGACCCAGTACTTC. Protein sequence: CASSQVAASQETQYF.

This clonotype was detected many times. CDR3 residues: CASSREGLGREQYF. DNA for the CDR3: TGTGCCAGCAGCCGAGAAGGACTAGGCCGAGAGCAGTACTTC. V gene TRBV7-2 combines with J gene TRBJ2-7; TRBD2 agrees at 7 bases. Germline assignment: CDR1 SGHTA and CDR2 FQGNSA. V shed 5 bases and J 7 bases; nucleotides not matched to a gene: 11. CDR3 length equals 14 residues.

This clonotype was found a few times. The chain is built from TRBV3-1 and TRBJ2-3; 7 nucleotides align to TRBD2. This CDR3 has 15 amino acids. Germline V gene data show CDR1 as LGHDT and CDR2 as YNNKEL (reference sequence). The V gene end was trimmed by 3 bases and the J gene end by 4 bases; junction bases not matched to a gene: 7. CDR3 residues: CASSHRGRSADTQYF. For the CDR3, the DNA is TGTGCCAGCAGCCATCGCGGGAGAAGCGCAGATACGCAGTATTTT.